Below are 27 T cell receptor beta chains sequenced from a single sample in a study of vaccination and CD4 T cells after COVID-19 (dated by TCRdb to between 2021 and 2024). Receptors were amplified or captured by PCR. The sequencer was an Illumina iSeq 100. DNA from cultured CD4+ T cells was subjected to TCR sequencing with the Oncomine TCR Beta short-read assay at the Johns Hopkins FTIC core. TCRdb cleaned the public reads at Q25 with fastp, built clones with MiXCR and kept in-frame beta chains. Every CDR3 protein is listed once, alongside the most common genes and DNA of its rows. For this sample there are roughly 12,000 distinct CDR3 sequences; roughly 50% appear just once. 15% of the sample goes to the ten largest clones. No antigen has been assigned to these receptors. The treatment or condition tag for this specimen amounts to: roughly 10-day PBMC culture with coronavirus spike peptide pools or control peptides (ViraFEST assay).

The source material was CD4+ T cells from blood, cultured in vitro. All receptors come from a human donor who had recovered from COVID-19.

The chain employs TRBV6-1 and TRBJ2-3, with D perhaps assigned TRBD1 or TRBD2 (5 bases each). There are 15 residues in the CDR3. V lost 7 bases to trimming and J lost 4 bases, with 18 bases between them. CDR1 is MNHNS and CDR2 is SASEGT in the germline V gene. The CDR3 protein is CASTEHGGGADTQYF. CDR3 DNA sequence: TGTGCCAGCACCGAACATGGGGGTGGCGCAGATACGCAGTATTTT.

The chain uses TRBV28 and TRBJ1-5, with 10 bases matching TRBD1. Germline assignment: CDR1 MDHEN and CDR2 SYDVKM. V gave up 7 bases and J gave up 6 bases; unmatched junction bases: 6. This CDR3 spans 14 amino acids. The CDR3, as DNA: TGTGCCAGCATTCCGACAGGGGGCGGTCAGCCCCAGCATTTT. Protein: CASIPTGGGQPQHF.

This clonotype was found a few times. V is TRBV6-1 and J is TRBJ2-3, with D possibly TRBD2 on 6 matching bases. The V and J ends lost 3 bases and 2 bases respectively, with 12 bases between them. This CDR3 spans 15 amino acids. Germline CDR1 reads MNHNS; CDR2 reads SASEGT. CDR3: CASSDRDSDTDTQYF. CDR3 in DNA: TGTGCCAGCAGTGACCGGGACTCAGACACAGATACGCAGTATTTT.

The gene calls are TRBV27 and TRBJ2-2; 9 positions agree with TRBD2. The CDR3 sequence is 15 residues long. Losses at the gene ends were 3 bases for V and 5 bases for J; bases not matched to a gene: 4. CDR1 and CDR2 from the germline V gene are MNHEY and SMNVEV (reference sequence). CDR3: CASSFLAGTTGELFF. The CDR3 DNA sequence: TGTGCCAGCAGTTTTCTAGCGGGAACGACCGGGGAGCTGTTTTTT.

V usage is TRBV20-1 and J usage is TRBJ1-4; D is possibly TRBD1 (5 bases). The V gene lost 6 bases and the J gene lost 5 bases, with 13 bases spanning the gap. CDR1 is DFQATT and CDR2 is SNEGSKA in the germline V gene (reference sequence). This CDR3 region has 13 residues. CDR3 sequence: CSAPGQGNEKLFF. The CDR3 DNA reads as TGCAGTGCCCCCGGGCAGGGAAATGAAAAACTGTTTTTT.

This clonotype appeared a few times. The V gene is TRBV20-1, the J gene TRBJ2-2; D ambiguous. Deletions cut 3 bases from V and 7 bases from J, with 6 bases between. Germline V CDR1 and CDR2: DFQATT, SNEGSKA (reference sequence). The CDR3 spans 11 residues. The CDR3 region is CSASGHGELFF. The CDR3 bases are TGCAGTGCTAGTGGTCACGGGGAGCTGTTTTTT.

The CDR3 spells CASSLAASGGARETQYF. The CDR3 nucleotides are TGCGCCAGCAGCTTGGCGGCTAGCGGGGGGGCGAGGGAGACCCAGTACTTC. This chain connects TRBV5-1 to TRBJ2-5, with 12 bases matching TRBD2. The CDR3 has 17 residues. V dropped 0 bases and J dropped 5; count of bases not matched to a gene: 8. Germline CDR1 is SGHRS and CDR2 is YFSETQ.

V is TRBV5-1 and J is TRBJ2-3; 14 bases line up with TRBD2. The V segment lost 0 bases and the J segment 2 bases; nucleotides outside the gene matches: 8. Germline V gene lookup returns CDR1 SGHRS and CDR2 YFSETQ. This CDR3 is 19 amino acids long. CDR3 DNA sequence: TGCGCCAGCAGCTTGGCCGGGACTAGCGGGAGAGCCAACACAGATACGCAGTATTTT. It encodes CASSLAGTSGRANTDTQYF.

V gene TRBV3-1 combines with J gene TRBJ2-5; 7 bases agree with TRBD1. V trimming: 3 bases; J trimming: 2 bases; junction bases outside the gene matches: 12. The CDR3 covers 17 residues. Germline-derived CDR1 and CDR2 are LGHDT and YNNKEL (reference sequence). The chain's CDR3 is CASSQGLGGADQETQYF. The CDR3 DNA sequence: TGTGCCAGCAGCCAGGGCCTAGGGGGCGCAGATCAAGAGACCCAGTACTTC.

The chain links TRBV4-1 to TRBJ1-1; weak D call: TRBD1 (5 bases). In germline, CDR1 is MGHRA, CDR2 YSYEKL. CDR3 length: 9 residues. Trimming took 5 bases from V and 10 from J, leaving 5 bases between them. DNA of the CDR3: TGCGCCAGCAGCAGGGGAGCTTTCTTT. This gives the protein CASSRGAFF.

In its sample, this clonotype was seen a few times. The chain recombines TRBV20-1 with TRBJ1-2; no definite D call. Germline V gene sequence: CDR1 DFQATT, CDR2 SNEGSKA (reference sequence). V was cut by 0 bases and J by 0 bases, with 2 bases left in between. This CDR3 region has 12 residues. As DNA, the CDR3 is TGCAGTGCTAGAGAACCTAACTATGGCTACACCTTC. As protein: CSAREPNYGYTF.

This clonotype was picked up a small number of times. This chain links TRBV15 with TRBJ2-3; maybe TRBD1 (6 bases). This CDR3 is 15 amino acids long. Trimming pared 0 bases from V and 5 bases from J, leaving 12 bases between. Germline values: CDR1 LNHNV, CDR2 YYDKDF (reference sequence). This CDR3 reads CATSRESQGVDTQYF. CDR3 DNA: TGTGCCACCAGCAGAGAATCACAGGGCGTAGATACGCAGTATTTT.

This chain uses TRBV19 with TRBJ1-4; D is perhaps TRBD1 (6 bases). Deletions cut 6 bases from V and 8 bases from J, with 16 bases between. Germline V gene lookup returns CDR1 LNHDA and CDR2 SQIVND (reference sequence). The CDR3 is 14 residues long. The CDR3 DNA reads TGTGCCAGTAGCAGGCGGGGGCTAGAGGAAAAACTGTTTTTT. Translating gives CASSRRGLEEKLFF.

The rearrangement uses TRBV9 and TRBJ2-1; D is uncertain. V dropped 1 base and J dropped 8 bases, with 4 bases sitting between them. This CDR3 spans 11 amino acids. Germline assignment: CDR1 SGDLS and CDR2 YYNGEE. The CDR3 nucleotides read TGTGCCAGCAGCGTAATGGATGAGCAGTTCTTC. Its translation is CASSVMDEQFF.

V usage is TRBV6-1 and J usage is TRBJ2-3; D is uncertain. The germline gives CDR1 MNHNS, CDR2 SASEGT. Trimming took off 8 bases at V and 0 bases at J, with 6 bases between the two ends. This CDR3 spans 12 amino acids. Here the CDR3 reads CASASSTDTQYF. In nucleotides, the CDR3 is TGTGCCAGCGCTTCTAGCACAGATACGCAGTATTTT.

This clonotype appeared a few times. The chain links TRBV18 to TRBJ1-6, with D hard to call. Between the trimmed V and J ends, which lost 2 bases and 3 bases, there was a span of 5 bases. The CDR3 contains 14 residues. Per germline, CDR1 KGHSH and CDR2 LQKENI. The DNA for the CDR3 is TGTGCCAGCTCACCAGGGATCTATAATTCACCCCTCCACTTT. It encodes CASSPGIYNSPLHF.

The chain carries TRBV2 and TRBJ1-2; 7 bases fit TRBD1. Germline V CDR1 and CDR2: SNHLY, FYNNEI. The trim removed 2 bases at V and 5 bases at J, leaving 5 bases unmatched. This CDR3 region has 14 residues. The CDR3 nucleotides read TGTGCCAGCAGTGAAACGGGACAGCTTTATGGCTACACCTTC. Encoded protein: CASSETGQLYGYTF.

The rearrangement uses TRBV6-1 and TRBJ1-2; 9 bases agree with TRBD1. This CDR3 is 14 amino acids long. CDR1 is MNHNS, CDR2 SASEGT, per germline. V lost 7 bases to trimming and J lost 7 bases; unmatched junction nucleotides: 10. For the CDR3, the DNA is TGTGCCAGCATTAAGGACAGGGGAACGAGTGGCTACACCTTC. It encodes CASIKDRGTSGYTF.

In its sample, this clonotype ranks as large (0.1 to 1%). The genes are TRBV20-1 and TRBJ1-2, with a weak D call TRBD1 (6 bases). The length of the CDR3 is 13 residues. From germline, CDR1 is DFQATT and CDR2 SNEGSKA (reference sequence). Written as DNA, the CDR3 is TGCAGCGCCCTCCGGGACATGAATATTGGCTACACCTTC. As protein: CSALRDMNIGYTF.

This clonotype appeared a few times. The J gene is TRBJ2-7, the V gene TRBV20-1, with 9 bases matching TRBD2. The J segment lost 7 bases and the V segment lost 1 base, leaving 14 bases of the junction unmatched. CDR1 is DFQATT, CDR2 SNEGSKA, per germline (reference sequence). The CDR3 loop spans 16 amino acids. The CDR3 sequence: CSARVAAGGPLGEQYF. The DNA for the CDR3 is TGCAGTGCTAGAGTTGCAGCGGGAGGCCCCCTCGGTGAGCAGTACTTC.

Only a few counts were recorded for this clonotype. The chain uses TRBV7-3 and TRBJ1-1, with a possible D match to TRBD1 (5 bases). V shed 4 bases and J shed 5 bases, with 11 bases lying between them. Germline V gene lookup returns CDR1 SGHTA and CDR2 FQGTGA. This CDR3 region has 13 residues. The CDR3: CASSSRGGTEAFF. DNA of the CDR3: TGTGCCAGCAGCTCAAGGGGAGGGACTGAAGCTTTCTTT.

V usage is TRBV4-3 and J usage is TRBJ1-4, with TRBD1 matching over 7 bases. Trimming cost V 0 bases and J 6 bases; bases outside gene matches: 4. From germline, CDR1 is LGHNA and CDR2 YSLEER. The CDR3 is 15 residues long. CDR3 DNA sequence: TGCGCCAGCAGCCAAGAAACCAGGGGGTATGAAAAACTGTTTTTT. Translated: CASSQETRGYEKLFF.

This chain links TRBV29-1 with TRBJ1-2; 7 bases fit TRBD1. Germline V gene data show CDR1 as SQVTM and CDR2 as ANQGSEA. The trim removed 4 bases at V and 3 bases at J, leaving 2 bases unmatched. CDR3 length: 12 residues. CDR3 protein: CSVGDRDYGYTF. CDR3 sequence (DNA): TGCAGCGTTGGAGACAGGGACTATGGCTACACCTTC.

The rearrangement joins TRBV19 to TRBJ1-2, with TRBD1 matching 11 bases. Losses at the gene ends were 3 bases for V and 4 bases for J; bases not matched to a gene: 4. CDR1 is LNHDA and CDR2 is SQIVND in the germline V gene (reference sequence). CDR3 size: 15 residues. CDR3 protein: CASSIPGQGGYGYTF. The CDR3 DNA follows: TGTGCCAGTAGTATCCCGGGACAGGGGGGCTATGGCTACACCTTC. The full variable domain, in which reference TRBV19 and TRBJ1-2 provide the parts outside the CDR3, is DGGITQSPKYLFRKEGQNVTLSCEQNLNHDAMYWYRQDPGQGLRLIYYSQIVNDFQKGDIAEGYSVSREKKESFPLTVTSAQKNPTAFYLCASSIPGQGGYGYTFGSGTRLTVV.

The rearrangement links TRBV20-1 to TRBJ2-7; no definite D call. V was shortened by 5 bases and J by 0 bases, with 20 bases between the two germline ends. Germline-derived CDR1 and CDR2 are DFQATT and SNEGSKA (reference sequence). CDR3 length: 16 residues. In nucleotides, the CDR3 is TGCAGTGCTCCACACGAACCGGGCAGATACTCCTACGAGCAGTACTTC. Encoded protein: CSAPHEPGRYSYEQYF.

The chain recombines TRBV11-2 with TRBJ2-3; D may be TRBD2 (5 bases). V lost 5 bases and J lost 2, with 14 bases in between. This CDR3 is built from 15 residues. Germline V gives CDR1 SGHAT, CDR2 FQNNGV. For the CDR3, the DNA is TGTGCCAGCAGCCCCGGACTCCAACACACAGATACGCAGTATTTT. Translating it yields CASSPGLQHTDTQYF.

In DNA, the CDR3 is TGTGCCATCAGTGGGCTACTAGCGGGAGGAGAGACCCAGTACTTC. Protein sequence: CAISGLLAGGETQYF. The J gene is TRBJ2-5, the V gene TRBV10-3; TRBD2 agrees at 12 bases. V was clipped by 4 bases and J by 4 bases; unmatched bases: 4. Germline V lookup: CDR1 ENHRY, CDR2 SYGVKD. The CDR3 spans 15 residues.